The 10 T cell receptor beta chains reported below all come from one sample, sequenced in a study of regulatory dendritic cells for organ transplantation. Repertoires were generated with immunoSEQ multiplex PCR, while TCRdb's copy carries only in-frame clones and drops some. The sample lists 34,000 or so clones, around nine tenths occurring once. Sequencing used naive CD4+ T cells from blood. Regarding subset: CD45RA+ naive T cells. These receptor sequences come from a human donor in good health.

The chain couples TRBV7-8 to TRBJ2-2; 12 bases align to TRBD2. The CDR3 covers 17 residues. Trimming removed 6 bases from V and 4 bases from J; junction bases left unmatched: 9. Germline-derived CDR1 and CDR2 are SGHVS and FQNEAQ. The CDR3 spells CASSPTSGRIGTGELFF. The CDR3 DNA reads TGTGCCAGCAGTCCTACTAGCGGGAGGATCGGCACCGGGGAGCTGTTTTTT.

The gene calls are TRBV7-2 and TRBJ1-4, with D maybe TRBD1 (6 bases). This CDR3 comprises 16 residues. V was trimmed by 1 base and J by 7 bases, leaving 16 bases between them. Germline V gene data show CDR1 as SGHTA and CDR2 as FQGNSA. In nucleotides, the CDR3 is TGTGCCAGCAGCTTAGATCGTTCAGGGGCTGGTGAAAAACTGTTTTTT. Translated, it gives CASSLDRSGAGEKLFF.

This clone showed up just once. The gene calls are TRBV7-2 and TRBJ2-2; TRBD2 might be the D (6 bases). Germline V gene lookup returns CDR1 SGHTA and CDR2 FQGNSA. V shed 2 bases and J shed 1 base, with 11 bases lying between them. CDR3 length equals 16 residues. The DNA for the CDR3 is TGTGCCAGCAGCTTATACTTGGGGGGGAACACCGGGGAGCTGTTTTTT. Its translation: CASSLYLGGNTGELFF.

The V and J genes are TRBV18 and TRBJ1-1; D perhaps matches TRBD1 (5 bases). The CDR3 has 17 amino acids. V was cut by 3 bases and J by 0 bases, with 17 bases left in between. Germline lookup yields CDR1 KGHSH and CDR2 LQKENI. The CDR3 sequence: CASSPGSGRRMNTEAFF. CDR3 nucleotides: TGTGCCAGCTCACCCGGTTCGGGACGGAGAATGAACACTGAAGCTTTCTTT.

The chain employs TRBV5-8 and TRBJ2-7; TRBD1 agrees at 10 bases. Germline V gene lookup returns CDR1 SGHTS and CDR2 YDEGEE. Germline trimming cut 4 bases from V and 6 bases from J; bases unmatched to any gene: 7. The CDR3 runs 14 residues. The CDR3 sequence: CASSVRDRGAEQYF. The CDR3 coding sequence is TGTGCCAGCAGCGTCCGGGACAGGGGTGCCGAGCAGTACTTC. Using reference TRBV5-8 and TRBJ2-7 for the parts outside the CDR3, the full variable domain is EAGVTQSPTHLIKTRGQQATLRCSPISGHTSVYWYQQALGLGLQFLLWYDEGEERNRGNFPPRFSGRQFPNYSSELNVNALELEDSALYLCASSVRDRGAEQYFGPGTRLTVT.

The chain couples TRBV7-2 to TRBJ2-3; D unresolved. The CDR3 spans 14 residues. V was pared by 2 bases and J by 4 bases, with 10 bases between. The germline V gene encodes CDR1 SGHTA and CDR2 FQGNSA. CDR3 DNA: TGTGCCAGCAGCTTACACTACACCTCAGATACGCAGTATTTT. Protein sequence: CASSLHYTSDTQYF.

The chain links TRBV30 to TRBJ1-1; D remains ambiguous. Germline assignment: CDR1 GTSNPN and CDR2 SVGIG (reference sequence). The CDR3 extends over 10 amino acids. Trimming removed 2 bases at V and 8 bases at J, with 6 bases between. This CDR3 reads CAWSRIEAFF. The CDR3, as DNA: TGTGCCTGGAGTCGTATCGAAGCTTTCTTT.

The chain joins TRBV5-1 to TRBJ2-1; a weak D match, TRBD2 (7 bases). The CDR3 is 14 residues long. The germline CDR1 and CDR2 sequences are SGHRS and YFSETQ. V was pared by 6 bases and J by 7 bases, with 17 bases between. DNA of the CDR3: TGCGCCAGCAATGAGGGGGAGGGAGGGAATGAGCAGTTCTTC. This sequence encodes CASNEGEGGNEQFF.

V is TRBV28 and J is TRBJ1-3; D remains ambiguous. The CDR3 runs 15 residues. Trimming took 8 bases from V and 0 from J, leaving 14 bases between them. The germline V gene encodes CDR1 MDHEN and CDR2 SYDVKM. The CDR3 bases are TGTGCCAGCCTCGTTGGGAGCCCCTCTGGAAACACCATATATTTT. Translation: CASLVGSPSGNTIYF.

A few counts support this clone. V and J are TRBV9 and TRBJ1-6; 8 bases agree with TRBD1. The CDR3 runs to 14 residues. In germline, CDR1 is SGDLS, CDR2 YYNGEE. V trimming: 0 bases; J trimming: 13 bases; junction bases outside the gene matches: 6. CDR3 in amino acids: CASSVAGQGIPLHF. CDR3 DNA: TGTGCCAGCAGCGTAGCTGGACAGGGCATTCCCCTCCACTTT.